The T cell receptor beta chain under discussion was sequenced for a study of blood T cell repertoires in COVID-19. For the study at large: Researchers got acute and convalescent COVID-19 samples from the United States, Italy and Spain. T cells, B-cell-depleted T cells, or PBMCs provided the cDNA or gDNA that served as material.

Authors' data handling: Amplification of reference gene primers was used by the study to estimate nucleated cell counts. Here immunoSEQ multiplex PCR was the method, and the copy in TCRdb shows in-frame clones only, minus some. The DNA was the basis for D and trimming; V, J and clone size are from that table. The sample records 250,000 or so clones, approximately 88% being singletons. The ends lost 4 bases at V and 6 bases at J; junction bases unmatched: 6. The germline gives CDR1 SGDLS, CDR2 YYNGEE. The CDR3 loop spans 13 amino acids. This sequence originates from a woman between 40 and 50 years old who had recovered from COVID-19. The chain is built from TRBV9 and TRBJ2-7, with 8 bases fitting TRBD2. Sequenced: peripheral blood. The CDR3 nucleotides are TGTGCCAGCAGCACCGGACTAGCTGGCGAGCAGTACTTC. As protein: CASSTGLAGEQYF.